This T cell receptor beta chain stems from a study of cytomegalovirus exposure and HLA in healthy donors. Trimming at V came to 6 bases and at J to 3 bases, leaving 7 bases not matched to a gene. Germline loops: CDR1 KGHSH, CDR2 LQKENI. This CDR3 spans 15 amino acids. Vbeta (60) and Jbeta (13) primers were used in the PCR. Some clones are missing from TCRdb's copy, which holds only in-frame ones; the method was immunoSEQ multiplex PCR. The repertoire holds about 150,000 clones, with over 8% as singletons. General observations from the study: Associated with HLA alleles at 0.05 false discovery rate in a later analysis were around 17,000 TCR beta sequences. Being indistinguishable, some V segments were excluded, TRBV6-2 and TRBV6-3 among them.

About this clone: Its target is not known.

Sampled while nominally healthy, donors likely had unrecorded immune exposures. The genes are TRBV18 and TRBJ1-2, with 10 bases aligning to TRBD1. Sequencing was carried out using PBMCs. This sequence originates from a male donor in good health and CMV-seronegative. CDR3 sequence: CASSGDRGLDYGYTF. The CDR3 DNA sequence: TGTGCCAGCTCCGGAGACAGGGGGCTAGACTATGGCTACACCTTC.